This TCR beta chain is from a study of blood T cell repertoires in COVID-19 (TCRdb year 2020). Regarding the study in general: Samples covering the acute and convalescent phases of COVID-19 were provided by collaborators in the United States, Italy and Spain. A freely available public database, intended as a resource for researchers studying the immune response to SARS-CoV-2, is where the repertoires were released. The sample metadata nearly always contained a de-identified subject ID, COVID-19 status, age in years and sex. The dataset comprised deeply sampled blood TCRbeta repertoires from subjects exposed to, actively infected with, or recovered from COVID-19. HLA class I and class II types, where available, came from metadata supplied by the sample provider rather than from assay-based typing. Samples came from the ongoing ImmuneRACE study (first 160 participants) plus 1,254 subjects from 6 global collaborators. The prospective study material was composed of cDNA or gDNA derived from T cells, B-cell-depleted T cells, or PBMCs. Broader findings and caveats from the paper: Clinical and demographic metadata were provided uncurated, with the amount varying by source and participant.

Trimming accounts for 0 bases at V and 6 bases at J, while the number of junction bases matched to no gene is 8. Taken from cysteine to phenylalanine, the CDR3 has 16 residues. Left in the record is the CDR3 DNA by itself, 48 bases read in frame from the first base. According to the germline V gene, CDR1 reads SGHRS and CDR2 reads YFSETQ. Collaborating institutions collected whole blood in K2EDTA tubes following their own protocols. For TCRbeta analysis, collaborators shipped samples as frozen whole blood, isolated PBMCs, or DNA extracted from either of those sample types. TCRbeta CDR3 regions were amplified from genomic DNA using the immunoSEQ Assay, a bias-controlled multiplex PCR. As for how the authors treated the data: The number of nucleated cells in each sample was estimated by amplification of reference gene primers within the assay. To quantify the absolute abundance of each unique TCRbeta CDR3 rearrangement, sequence reads were collapsed and filtered. Productive Simpson clonality was computed per sample as the square root of Simpson's diversity index over productive rearrangements. Entries here come from immuneACCESS through TCRdb and include only in-frame sequences with V and J called. Some clones fail to appear in such tables; in the studies checked, an unresolved V gene covers under half of the shortfall, and the cause of the remainder is unknown. V and J calls and clone size are given by that table; D and trimming were obtained from the DNA. This sample is represented by 200,000 to 300,000 clones; around 79% of them were singletons. The ten most abundant clones make up about 3.5% of the sample.

As regards this clone: The antigen it recognizes is unknown. No base quality information exists; no much larger clone differs at one position.

The sequence was obtained from a woman aged 80 or older with acute or convalescent COVID-19. The rearranged chain carries TRBV5-1 and TRBJ2-2; 7 central nucleotides agree with TRBD1. The specimen sequenced was peripheral blood. The CDR3 protein is CASSLGPRQGSGELFF. The sequenced DNA: TGCGCCAGCAGCTTGGGGCCCCGACAGGGTTCCGGGGAGCTGTTTTTT.